This passage covers 32 T cell receptor beta chains from one sample sequenced in a study of T-cell memory formation after mild COVID-19. One entry per CDR3 protein, called by TCRdb with MiXCR from the 5' RACE reads. This repertoire shows 300,000 to 400,000 distinct CDR3 sequences, over 20% found once; its top ten account for roughly an eighth. Sample: PBMCs or a T cell subset sorted from them (not recorded which). These receptors all come from an adult woman who had mild COVID-19 (a few samples of this study predate the infection). Cell type and time point are not known.

This clonotype was detected once. The chain links TRBV14 to TRBJ2-2; D tentatively reads TRBD1 or TRBD2 (6 bases each). The germline CDR1 and CDR2 sequences are SGHDN and FVKESK. The V end lost 4 bases, the J end lost 5 bases, and 11 bases lay between the germline ends. The CDR3 contains 14 residues. The CDR3 spells CASSRGTLTGELFF. The CDR3 nucleotides are TGTGCCAGCAGCCGCGGGACACTGACCGGGGAGCTGTTTTTT.

The chain's CDR3 is CASSSFGDVYNEQFF. The CDR3 DNA reads TGCGCCAGCAGCTCTTTTGGGGACGTCTACAATGAGCAGTTCTTC. The rearrangement links TRBV5-1 to TRBJ2-1; D may match TRBD1 or TRBD2 (5 bases each). The CDR3 extends over 15 amino acids. V was trimmed by 3 bases and J by 3 bases, leaving 13 bases between them. The germline CDR1 and CDR2 sequences are SGHRS and YFSETQ. The full variable domain, with the rest looked up from reference TRBV5-1 and TRBJ2-1, is KAGVTQTPRYLIKTRGQQVTLSCSPISGHRSVSWYQQTPGQGLQFLFEYFSETQRNKGNFPGRFSGRQFSNSRSEMNVSTLELGDSALYLCASSSFGDVYNEQFFGPGTRLTVL.

The chain joins TRBV9 to TRBJ1-1; TRBD1 matches 8 bases. This CDR3 has 15 amino acids. Germline V gene sequence: CDR1 SGDLS, CDR2 YYNGEE. V shed 0 bases and J 1 base; nucleotides not matched to a gene: 2. The CDR3 nucleotides are TGTGCCAGCAGCGTAGCCGACAGGGGGAACACTGAAGCTTTCTTT. It translates to CASSVADRGNTEAFF.

This clonotype was counted only a few times. The chain links TRBV20-1 to TRBJ2-2; D is possibly TRBD1 or TRBD2 (6 bases each). V was trimmed by 6 bases and J by 0 bases, leaving 17 bases between them. The V gene's germline CDR1 is DFQATT and CDR2 SNEGSKA (reference sequence). The CDR3 has 16 residues. The CDR3 DNA reads as TGCAGTGCCCCCAGACCCCGGGGGCCGAACACCGGGGAGCTGTTTTTT. Its translation is CSAPRPRGPNTGELFF.

This chain's CDR3 is CASSEGQVNQPQHF. In DNA form, the CDR3 reads TGTGCCAGCAGCGAAGGACAGGTTAATCAGCCCCAGCATTTT. The chain carries TRBV9 and TRBJ1-5; 7 bases fit TRBD1. Germline V gene lookup returns CDR1 SGDLS and CDR2 YYNGEE. V shed 3 bases, J shed 4 bases, and the junction held 4 bases outside the gene matches. The CDR3 has 14 residues. The whole variable domain, remainder taken from reference TRBV9 and TRBJ1-5, is DSGVTQTPKHLITATGQRVTLRCSPRSGDLSVYWYQQSLDQGLQFLIQYYNGEERAKGNILERFSAQQFPDLHSELNLSSLELGDSALYFCASSEGQVNQPQHFGDGTRLSIL.

The chain is built from TRBV20-1 and TRBJ2-7, with TRBD2 matching over 9 bases. The CDR3 totals 14 residues. Germline-derived CDR1 and CDR2 are DFQATT and SNEGSKA (reference sequence). J was trimmed by 3 bases and V by 1 base; bases with no gene match: 4. The CDR3 spells CSARGVAGDYEQYF. CDR3 sequence (DNA): TGCAGTGCTAGAGGGGTAGCGGGAGACTACGAGCAGTACTTC.

This chain joins TRBV3-1 and TRBJ1-5, with 11 nucleotides matching TRBD1. Germline V gives CDR1 LGHDT, CDR2 YNNKEL (reference sequence). V shed 4 bases, J shed 7 bases, and the junction held 18 bases outside the gene matches. The CDR3 extends over 19 amino acids. The CDR3 loop is CASSPSVGQGAGRRQPQHF. The DNA for the CDR3 is TGTGCCAGCAGCCCTTCGGTCGGACAGGGGGCAGGTAGGAGGCAGCCCCAGCATTTT.

The rearrangement joins TRBV7-9 to TRBJ2-5; D uncertain. V was trimmed by 4 bases and J by 2 bases, leaving 17 bases between them. The CDR3 contains 16 residues. CDR1 is SEHNR and CDR2 is FQNEAQ in the germline V gene (reference sequence). DNA for the CDR3: TGTGCCAGCAGCTATTGGTCTGGGCTGCCTCAAGAGACCCAGTACTTC. It codes for CASSYWSGLPQETQYF.

This clonotype turned up a few times. The rearrangement joins TRBV7-9 to TRBJ1-1; D perhaps matches TRBD1 (5 bases). V lost 7 bases and J lost 5, with 11 bases in between. In germline, CDR1 is SEHNR, CDR2 FQNEAQ (reference sequence). This CDR3 spans 12 amino acids. CDR3 coding DNA: TGTGCCAGCACCCGGGGGGGAACTGAAGCTTTCTTT. As protein: CASTRGGTEAFF. Full variable domain (missing parts from reference TRBV7-9 and TRBJ1-1): DTGVSQNPRHKITKRGQNVTFRCDPISEHNRLYWYRQTLGQGPEFLTYFQNEAQLEKSRLLSDRFSAERPKGSFSTLEIQRTEQGDSAMYLCASTRGGTEAFFGQGTRLTVV.

This clonotype came up a few times. The chain is built from TRBV5-1 and TRBJ2-7; D possibly uses TRBD1 or TRBD2 (5 bases each). From germline, CDR1 is SGHRS and CDR2 YFSETQ. The CDR3 consists of 15 residues. V was shortened by 4 bases and J by 1 base, with 15 bases between the two germline ends. The CDR3 here is CASSLGDGLSYEQYF. The CDR3 region has the DNA TGCGCCAGCAGCCTGGGGGACGGCCTGTCCTACGAGCAGTACTTC.

The rearrangement links TRBV4-1 to TRBJ2-2; tentative D call: TRBD2 (5 bases). The V end lost 0 bases, the J end lost 7 bases, and 18 bases lay between the germline ends. The germline gives CDR1 MGHRA, CDR2 YSYEKL. The CDR3 has 17 residues. CDR3 DNA: TGCGCCAGCAGCCAAGAACCACTAGAGGGTGTTGACGGGGAGCTGTTTTTT. Residues: CASSQEPLEGVDGELFF.

The chain links TRBV9 to TRBJ1-1; no firm D call. Trimming removed 2 bases from V and 1 base from J, with 12 bases in between. Germline values: CDR1 SGDLS, CDR2 YYNGEE. CDR3 length equals 15 residues. CDR3 bases: TGTGCCAGCAGCGTCGGCACTACGGCGAACACTGAAGCTTTCTTT. Translating gives CASSVGTTANTEAFF.

The chain carries TRBV5-6 and TRBJ2-7; a weak D match, TRBD2 (5 bases). The CDR3 runs 18 residues. From germline, CDR1 is SGHDT and CDR2 YYEEEE. V lost 7 bases to trimming and J lost 3 bases, with 29 bases between them. The CDR3 DNA reads TGTGCCAGCGGGAGCTTGAAAGGGCCCACGGCCAGCAACTACGAGCAGTACTTC. As protein: CASGSLKGPTASNYEQYF.

The chain links TRBV6-2 or TRBV6-3 to TRBJ2-2; the D is unclear. This CDR3 region has 12 residues. V lost 5 bases and J lost 6, with 7 bases in between. Germline V lookup: CDR1 MNHEY, CDR2 SVGEGT. The CDR3 DNA reads TGTGCCAGCAGTCCATCGCCCGGGGAGCTGTTTTTT. Residues: CASSPSPGELFF.

In its sample, this clonotype was seen a few times. The chain combines TRBV12-3 or TRBV12-4 with TRBJ2-1; 13 nucleotides line up with TRBD2. Trimming removed 10 bases from V and 3 bases from J; junction bases left unmatched: 12. The length of the CDR3 is 17 residues. CDR3 amino acids: CATKGIGLAGDYNEQFF. The CDR3 DNA is TGTGCCACCAAAGGGATCGGACTAGCGGGAGACTACAATGAGCAGTTCTTC.

The genes are TRBV30 and TRBJ1-2; D not resolved. Trimming removed 0 bases at V and 8 bases at J, with 10 bases between. This CDR3 has 12 amino acids. Germline assignment: CDR1 GTSNPN and CDR2 SVGIG (reference sequence). The CDR3 sequence: CAWSVPLGGYTF. The CDR3 DNA reads as TGTGCCTGGAGTGTACCCCTTGGAGGCTACACCTTC.

This clonotype has more than one count but fewer than ten. This rearrangement joins TRBV6-7 to TRBJ2-5, with D hard to call. TRBV6-7 is treated as an ORF (open reading frame) with a function not yet certain. Deletions cut 7 bases from V and 0 bases from J, with 18 bases between. CDR3 length: 16 amino acids. The CDR3 DNA reads TGTGCCAGCAAGAACCGGGTAGCTTCGTACCAAGAGACCCAGTACTTC. Amino acids: CASKNRVASYQETQYF.

The genes are TRBV24-1 and TRBJ2-1; 8 nucleotides match TRBD1. The CDR3 is 19 residues long. V trimming: 3 bases; J trimming: 0 bases; junction bases outside the gene matches: 12. Germline lookup yields CDR1 KGHDR and CDR2 SFDVKD. The CDR3 is CATSDAGGGQASSYNEQFF. The CDR3 nucleotides read TGTGCCACCAGTGATGCCGGTGGGGGACAGGCGAGCTCCTACAATGAGCAGTTCTTC.

V and J are TRBV6-5 and TRBJ1-3; TRBD1 matches 9 bases. V shed 7 bases and J 2 bases; nucleotides not matched to a gene: 6. Germline CDR1 is MNHEY and CDR2 is SVGAGI. The CDR3 loop spans 15 amino acids. The CDR3 loop reads CASKEDRGPGNTIYF. CDR3 bases: TGTGCCAGCAAAGAGGACAGGGGACCTGGAAACACCATATATTTT.

CDR3 nucleotide sequence: TGTGCCAGCAGCTTAGGGCAGGGGGCGAATGAAAAACTGTTTTTT. This translates into CASSLGQGANEKLFF. The rearrangement uses TRBV13 and TRBJ1-4, with 8 bases identical to TRBD1. The CDR3 loop spans 15 amino acids. V was clipped by 0 bases and J by 5 bases; unmatched bases: 2. CDR1 and CDR2 from the germline V gene are PRHDT and FYEKMQ (reference sequence).

This clonotype turned up a few times. The V gene is TRBV5-1, the J gene TRBJ2-1; D is unclear. V shed 4 bases and J shed 5 bases, with 13 bases lying between them. The CDR3 is 14 residues long. The germline V gene has CDR1 SGHRS and CDR2 YFSETQ. The CDR3 region has the DNA TGCGCCAGCAGCCATTGGGTAGCCAACAATGAGCAGTTCTTC. Translation: CASSHWVANNEQFF.

V and J are TRBV7-6 and TRBJ2-2; the D gene is possibly TRBD2 (6 bases). Deletions cut 0 bases from V and 6 bases from J, with 17 bases between. CDR1 is SGHVS and CDR2 is FNYEAQ in the germline V gene. This CDR3 contains 17 residues. CDR3 DNA sequence: TGTGCCAGCAGCTTAGCGGTGGGTAGCGGAGGCGCCGGGGAGCTGTTTTTT. This encodes CASSLAVGSGGAGELFF.

This clonotype was seen only a few times. The chain has TRBV7-8 and TRBJ2-7, with D tentatively TRBD2 (5 bases). The germline CDR1 and CDR2 sequences are SGHVS and FQNEAQ. This CDR3 region has 16 residues. V lost 5 bases and J 3 bases, leaving 20 bases between the germline ends. In DNA, the CDR3 is TGTGCCAGCAGCGGACCCATCAGCGGTTCTCGCTACGAGCAGTACTTC. It translates to CASSGPISGSRYEQYF.

This clonotype has more than one count but fewer than ten. This rearrangement joins TRBV7-9 to TRBJ2-1; 7 bases fit TRBD1. Germline-derived CDR1 and CDR2 are SEHNR and FQNEAQ (reference sequence). J was trimmed by 9 bases and V by 5 bases; bases with no gene match: 10. The CDR3 is made up of 14 amino acids. CDR3 nucleotide sequence: TGTGCCAGCAGCCCAGGGACAGTCGGGTTTGAGCAGTTCTTC. This codes for CASSPGTVGFEQFF.

The chain uses TRBV27 and TRBJ2-7; D is uncertain. CDR1 and CDR2 from the germline V gene are MNHEY and SMNVEV (reference sequence). CDR3 length: 14 amino acids. V lost 5 bases and J 3 bases, leaving 14 bases between the germline ends. The CDR3 loop reads CASSPYSGDYEQYF. In DNA form, the CDR3 reads TGTGCCAGCAGTCCTTACTCAGGCGACTACGAGCAGTACTTC.

This clonotype was seen more than once but under ten times. The chain uses TRBV12-3 or TRBV12-4 and TRBJ1-2; D is unclear. This CDR3 comprises 15 residues. V lost 1 base and J 8 bases, leaving 17 bases between the germline ends. CDR3 sequence reads: CASSLEGAQPGGYTF. In DNA form, the CDR3 reads TGTGCCAGCAGTTTAGAGGGAGCACAACCGGGGGGCTACACCTTC.

This clonotype came up many times. The chain joins TRBV7-2 to TRBJ2-7, with D perhaps TRBD2 (5 bases). The V gene lost 5 bases and the J gene lost 0 bases, with 8 bases spanning the gap. The CDR3 consists of 13 residues. Germline CDR1 SGHTA, CDR2 FQGNSA. In DNA, the CDR3 is TGTGCCAGCAGCCCCCGGGGCTCCTACGAGCAGTACTTC. It yields the protein CASSPRGSYEQYF.

This clonotype was seen a few times. The DNA for the CDR3 is TGTGCCAGCAGCCTGAGTATGAGACTAGCGAAAGAGACCCAGTACTTC. Translation: CASSLSMRLAKETQYF. The chain is built from TRBV7-8 and TRBJ2-5; 8 bases are shared with TRBD2. Trimming at V came to 5 bases and at J to 3 bases, leaving 11 bases not matched to a gene. Germline V gives CDR1 SGHVS, CDR2 FQNEAQ. CDR3 length equals 16 residues.

This clonotype has just a few counts. V usage is TRBV11-2 and J usage is TRBJ1-3, with D tentatively TRBD1 (5 bases). Trimming shortened V by 3 bases and J by 5 bases, and 11 bases separated the two germline ends. The CDR3 spans 14 residues. Germline loops: CDR1 SGHAT, CDR2 FQNNGV. The CDR3 bases are TGTGCCAGCAGCTTCCAGGGTATCAGAAACACCATATATTTT. It encodes CASSFQGIRNTIYF.

This clonotype came up many times. The chain recombines TRBV5-1 with TRBJ2-7; 12 nucleotides align to TRBD2. Losses at the gene ends were 4 bases for V and 0 bases for J; bases not matched to a gene: 8. CDR3 length: 17 amino acids. CDR1 and CDR2 from the germline V gene are SGHRS and YFSETQ. In nucleotides, the CDR3 is TGCGCCAGCAGCAGTGGACTAGCGGGGCGCTCCTCCTACGAGCAGTACTTC. This encodes CASSSGLAGRSSYEQYF.

This chain links TRBV21-1 with TRBJ2-1; the table's D gene call, TRBD2, was not cross checked with the DNA. TRBV21-1 represents a pseudogene. CDR3 size: 15 residues. CDR3 in DNA: TGTGCCAGCAGCTTCCAAGGAGGGAACTACAATGAGCAGTTCTTC. Translating it yields CASSFQGGNYNEQFF.

The chain joins TRBV20-1 to TRBJ1-6; no firm D call. With 0 bases removed from V and 10 bases from J, the gap between germline ends came to 13 bases. The CDR3 is made up of 14 amino acids. From germline, CDR1 is DFQATT and CDR2 SNEGSKA (reference sequence). The CDR3 nucleotides are TGCAGTGCTAGAGAAGCCCTATCCGGATCACCCCTCCACTTT. It encodes CSAREALSGSPLHF.